The T cell receptor (beta chain) under discussion was sequenced for a study of response to subunit inactivated influenza vaccine. Findings and limits, study-wide: The authors put forward the suggestion that each seasonal influenza vaccination may bring in only a limited number of new T cells.

In regard to this clonotype: Its antigen remains unidentified. The junction and the germline gene differ at one end; a read error may be behind it.

TCRdb re-analysed the RT-PCR reads in MiXCR, keeping a single row per CDR3 protein. The sample yields 600,000 to 850,000 distinct CDR3 sequences, approximately 14% seen once. Germline CDR1 and CDR2: MNHEY and SMNVEV (reference sequence). This CDR3 is 16 amino acids long. The source material was PBMCs from blood, sampled less than 15 days before vaccination. The clonotype originates from a man aged 50 to 60 who received an inactivated influenza vaccine. The chain has TRBV27 and TRBJ2-1; D is undetermined. The chain's CDR3 is CVSSLYSASSYNEQFF. In DNA, the CDR3 is TGTGTCAGCAGTTTATATTCAGCGAGCTCCTACAATGAGCAGTTCTTC.